The following is a T cell receptor (beta chain) sequence with its context. Generated by immunoSEQ multiplex PCR, the TCRdb table keeps only in-frame clones and is missing some. Of tens of thousands of clones listed, around 93% are singletons. This CDR3 contains 13 residues. Germline assignment: CDR1 ENHRY and CDR2 SYGVKD. With 10 bases clipped from V and 0 bases from J, the junction kept 4 bases outside the gene matches. The data belong to a study of T cell changes during pregnancy in multiple sclerosis. Sequenced material: peripheral blood, taken after pregnancy. The source of this sequence is a female donor in good health, enrolled as a control in a pregnancy study. The chain recombines TRBV10-3 with TRBJ2-3, with 7 nucleotides matching TRBD1. The CDR3 sequence is CATQGTSTDTQYF. In DNA form, the CDR3 reads TGTGCCACACAGGGGACGAGCACAGATACGCAGTATTTT.